This T cell receptor beta chain was documented in a study of cytomegalovirus exposure and HLA in healthy donors. TCRdb keeps only in-frame clones here, not all; method: immunoSEQ multiplex PCR. The profile covers approximately 170,000 clones, with approximately 81% appearing a single time and roughly 15% taken by the ten largest. This sequence was found in a man aged 18 to 35 in good health and CMV-seropositive. Sample: PBMCs.

The CDR3 DNA sequence: TGCGCCAGCAGCCAAGACCAGGGGAACACTGAAGCTTTCTTT. Protein product: CASSQDQGNTEAFF. The J gene is TRBJ1-1, the V gene TRBV4-1; possible D gene TRBD1, 5 bases. The germline gives CDR1 MGHRA, CDR2 YSYEKL. CDR3 length: 14 residues. The V end lost 0 bases, the J end lost 1 base, and 6 bases lay between the germline ends.